The 30 T cell receptor beta chains presented below share a single source sample, sequenced in a study of T cells in tuberculosis. Measured with immunoSEQ multiplex PCR; TCRdb has only the in-frame clones, and not every one. The sample includes 88,000 or so clones, approximately 91% of them seen just once. Thawed, overnight-rested PBMC were stained with GMM-loaded CD1B tetramer, viability dye and anti-CD3, then sorted. C32 glucose monomycolate from Rhodococcus equi was loaded onto the CD1B tetramers. Source material: CD1b-GMM tetramer-negative cells sorted from PBMCs. These TCRs come from an adult woman with latent tuberculosis.

V gene TRBV4-3 combines with J gene TRBJ2-2; 8 positions agree with TRBD1. The CDR3 runs 15 residues. Germline CDR1 is LGHNA and CDR2 is YSLEER. The junction had 8 bases not matched to a gene; V was cut back by 5 bases and J by 6 bases. CDR3: CASSYVTRGPGELFF. The CDR3 nucleotides are TGCGCCAGCAGCTATGTAACCAGGGGGCCCGGGGAGCTGTTTTTT.

The chain links TRBV9 to TRBJ1-2, with 9 bases that match TRBD1. The trim removed 3 bases at V and 3 bases at J, leaving 6 bases unmatched. The CDR3 spans 15 residues. Germline-derived CDR1 and CDR2 are SGDLS and YYNGEE. CDR3 DNA: TGTGCCAGCAGCGAGGGGGGACAGGGAGACTATGGCTACACCTTC. Amino acids: CASSEGGQGDYGYTF.

The genes are TRBV6-6 and TRBJ1-2, with D maybe TRBD1 (5 bases). V lost 0 bases, J lost 2 bases, and 7 bases lay in between. The CDR3 extends over 14 amino acids. The germline V gene encodes CDR1 MNHNY and CDR2 SVGAGI (reference sequence). The DNA of the CDR3 is TGTGCCAGCAGTTACTCATCAGGGAACTATGGCTACACCTTC. Protein product: CASSYSSGNYGYTF.

In its sample, this clone was seen once. This chain connects TRBV7-9 to TRBJ2-5; unclear D gene. The CDR3 loop spans 14 amino acids. V was pared by 5 bases and J by 2 bases, with 12 bases between. From germline, CDR1 is SEHNR and CDR2 FQNEAQ (reference sequence). The CDR3 protein is CASSKQQIQETQYF. For the CDR3, the DNA is TGTGCCAGCAGCAAACAACAGATTCAAGAGACCCAGTACTTC.

This sequence joins TRBV5-1 and TRBJ1-2; tentatively, D is TRBD1 (5 bases). The CDR3 contains 14 residues. V was shortened by 4 bases and J by 1 base, with 11 bases between the two germline ends. The germline CDR1 and CDR2 sequences are SGHRS and YFSETQ. CDR3 coding DNA: TGCGCCAGCAGCGCTGGGGGGGGTAACTATGGCTACACCTTC. Translated, it gives CASSAGGGNYGYTF.

This chain connects TRBV7-8 to TRBJ1-3; perhaps TRBD1 as D (6 bases). Trimming pared 0 bases from V and 0 bases from J, leaving 9 bases between. This CDR3 spans 16 amino acids. Germline assignment: CDR1 SGHVS and CDR2 FQNEAQ. Here the CDR3 reads CASSLAIGGSGNTIYF. In DNA, the CDR3 is TGTGCCAGCAGCTTAGCGATAGGGGGCTCTGGAAACACCATATATTTT. The whole variable domain, remainder taken from reference TRBV7-8 and TRBJ1-3, is GAGVSQSPRYKVAKRGQDVALRCDPISGHVSLFWYQQALGQGPEFLTYFQNEAQLDKSGLPSDRFFAERPEGSVSTLKIQRTQQEDSAVYLCASSLAIGGSGNTIYFGEGSWLTVV.

This clone was seen a single time. This chain joins TRBV7-2 and TRBJ2-7; TRBD1 aligns across 10 bases. This CDR3 spans 14 amino acids. Trimming at V came to 7 bases and at J to 6 bases, leaving 9 bases not matched to a gene. CDR1 is SGHTA and CDR2 is FQGNSA in the germline V gene. CDR3 sequence reads: CASTPTGGAGEQYF. CDR3 DNA: TGTGCCAGCACACCGACAGGGGGCGCGGGCGAGCAGTACTTC.

The chain uses TRBV29-1 and TRBJ1-1; the match to TRBD1 covers 8 bases. J lost 3 bases, V lost 3 bases, and 15 bases had no gene match. The CDR3 runs 17 residues. The germline CDR1 and CDR2 sequences are SQVTM and ANQGSEA. The CDR3 DNA reads TGCAGCGTTGATAATGTCCGGACAGGGCGTTTGGACACTGAAGCTTTCTTT. Protein sequence: CSVDNVRTGRLDTEAFF.

J is TRBJ2-1 and V is TRBV7-9; 9 nucleotides align to TRBD2. The trim removed 6 bases at V and 9 bases at J, leaving 15 bases unmatched. This CDR3 is built from 16 residues. Germline V gene sequence: CDR1 SEHNR, CDR2 FQNEAQ (reference sequence). CDR3 sequence reads: CASRSDWRGGGFEQFF. The CDR3 DNA sequence: TGTGCCAGCAGATCCGACTGGCGGGGGGGAGGGTTTGAGCAGTTCTTC.

J is TRBJ2-1 and V is TRBV7-9; 9 bases align to TRBD2. This CDR3 spans 16 amino acids. The V and J ends lost 5 bases and 0 bases, in that order; junction bases with no gene match: 5. The germline gives CDR1 SEHNR, CDR2 FQNEAQ (reference sequence). The CDR3 loop is CASSPSGGSSYNEQFF. CDR3 DNA: TGTGCCAGCAGCCCGAGCGGGGGGAGCTCCTACAATGAGCAGTTCTTC.

The J gene is TRBJ2-3, the V gene TRBV29-1; D gene unclear. CDR3 size: 8 residues. The ends were cut back, 8 bases at V and 5 bases at J, with 2 bases in the middle. CDR1 SQVTM and CDR2 ANQGSEA come from the germline V gene. CDR3 loop: CSLDTQYF. The CDR3 DNA reads TGCAGCCTAGATACGCAGTATTTT.

This clone was seen a few times. The rearrangement uses TRBV5-1 and TRBJ2-1; 11 bases match TRBD2. V was clipped by 4 bases and J by 7 bases; unmatched bases: 7. Germline loops: CDR1 SGHRS, CDR2 YFSETQ. This CDR3 is 15 amino acids long. CDR3 bases: TGCGCCAGCAGCCGTAGCGGGGGGGTTAGAAATGAGCAGTTCTTC. As protein: CASSRSGGVRNEQFF. Variable domain in full (rest from reference TRBV5-1 and TRBJ2-1): KAGVTQTPRYLIKTRGQQVTLSCSPISGHRSVSWYQQTPGQGLQFLFEYFSETQRNKGNFPGRFSGRQFSNSRSEMNVSTLELGDSALYLCASSRSGGVRNEQFFGPGTRLTVL.

The V and J genes are TRBV6-1 and TRBJ1-2; TRBD1 might be the D (5 bases). Germline CDR1 is MNHNS and CDR2 is SASEGT. The CDR3 has 14 amino acids. V lost 6 bases to trimming and J lost 4 bases, with 15 bases between them. This CDR3 is CASSPGGGGYGYTF. The CDR3 DNA reads TGTGCCAGCAGCCCCGGCGGGGGAGGCTATGGCTACACCTTC.

This clone was picked up one time. The chain carries TRBV27 and TRBJ2-7; tentatively, D is TRBD1 (6 bases). Trimming left V 4 bases short and J 5 bases short, with 12 bases between. The CDR3 is 13 residues long. Looked up from germline, CDR1 is MNHEY and CDR2 is SMNVEV (reference sequence). This chain's CDR3 is CASSYQGSHEQYF. DNA of the CDR3: TGTGCCAGCAGTTATCAGGGGAGCCACGAGCAGTACTTC.

This clone was counted only a few times. The genes are TRBV6-1 and TRBJ2-2, with D possibly being TRBD1 (6 bases). Germline-derived CDR1 and CDR2 are MNHNS and SASEGT. Trimming removed 0 bases at V and 4 bases at J, with 12 bases between. The CDR3 length is 16 residues. The CDR3 loop is CASSEAPGVVTGELFF. The CDR3 nucleotides are TGTGCCAGCAGTGAAGCCCCAGGGGTGGTCACCGGGGAGCTGTTTTTT.

The chain employs TRBV21-1 and TRBJ2-3; the table's D gene call, TRBD2, was not cross checked with the DNA. TRBV21-1 is a recognized pseudogene. CDR3 size: 14 residues. The CDR3 spells CASSMRASTDTQYF. The CDR3 nucleotides are TGTGCCAGCAGCATGCGGGCCTCCACAGATACGCAGTATTTT.

The count of this clone is one. The chain links TRBV5-1 to TRBJ2-3; TRBD1 aligns across 11 bases. The CDR3 length is 16 residues. Germline CDR1 is SGHRS and CDR2 is YFSETQ. V shed 3 bases and J 2 bases; nucleotides not matched to a gene: 5. CDR3 sequence: CASSYRTGGFTDTQYF. CDR3 DNA: TGCGCCAGCAGCTACCGGACAGGGGGCTTCACAGATACGCAGTATTTT.

The gene calls are TRBV29-1 and TRBJ1-4; 8 bases are a match to TRBD1. Germline trimming cut 6 bases from V and 3 bases from J; bases unmatched to any gene: 6. This CDR3 comprises 14 residues. Germline CDR1 and CDR2: SQVTM and ANQGSEA. CDR3 sequence reads: CSVTSGGSNEKLFF. CDR3 sequence (DNA): TGCAGCGTGACGTCAGGGGGCTCTAATGAAAAACTGTTTTTT.

The chain uses TRBV7-9 and TRBJ2-7; tentatively, D is TRBD1 (6 bases). V dropped 5 bases and J dropped 3 bases, with 11 bases sitting between them. The CDR3 extends over 13 amino acids. The germline CDR1 and CDR2 sequences are SEHNR and FQNEAQ (reference sequence). The CDR3 nucleotides read TGTGCCAGCAGCCCCGGGACATACTACGAGCAGTACTTC. Protein product: CASSPGTYYEQYF. The full variable domain, its missing parts supplied by reference TRBV7-9 and TRBJ2-7, is DTGVSQNPRHKITKRGQNVTFRCDPISEHNRLYWYRQTLGQGPEFLTYFQNEAQLEKSRLLSDRFSAERPKGSFSTLEIQRTEQGDSAMYLCASSPGTYYEQYFGPGTRLTVT.

This chain joins TRBV11-1 and TRBJ1-2, with TRBD1 matching over 9 bases. After removal of 5 bases from V and 8 bases from J, the junction contained 12 bases not matched to a gene. CDR1 and CDR2 from the germline V gene are SGHAT and FQDESV (reference sequence). The CDR3 is made up of 15 amino acids. CDR3 DNA sequence: TGTGCCAGCAGCCCCCGGGACAGGGATTTTGAAGGCTACACCTTC. Encoded protein: CASSPRDRDFEGYTF. Full variable domain (outside the CDR3, taken from reference TRBV11-1 and TRBJ1-2): EAEVAQSPRYKITEKSQAVAFWCDPISGHATLYWYRQILGQGPELLVQFQDESVVDDSQLPKDRFSAERLKGVDSTLKIQPAELGDSAMYLCASSPRDRDFEGYTFGSGTRLTVV.

Details on this clone: The same CDR3 also results from other DNA sequences found in this sample. This chain uses TRBV5-1 with TRBJ1-1, with TRBD1 matching over 7 bases. Germline V CDR1 and CDR2: SGHRS, YFSETQ. V lost 0 bases to trimming and J lost 2 bases; unmatched junction nucleotides: 1. The CDR3 runs 14 residues. CDR3 nucleotide sequence: TGCGCCAGCAGCTTGGTAGGGGGCAACACTGAAGCTTTCTTT. Translating it yields CASSLVGGNTEAFF. The full variable domain, its missing parts supplied by reference TRBV5-1 and TRBJ1-1, is KAGVTQTPRYLIKTRGQQVTLSCSPISGHRSVSWYQQTPGQGLQFLFEYFSETQRNKGNFPGRFSGRQFSNSRSEMNVSTLELGDSALYLCASSLVGGNTEAFFGQGTRLTVV.

The chain uses TRBV18 and TRBJ2-3, with D unclear. The CDR3 loop spans 14 amino acids. V shed 0 bases and J shed 3 bases, with 7 bases lying between them. Looked up from germline, CDR1 is KGHSH and CDR2 is LQKENI. The CDR3 spells CASSPPVFTDTQYF. The CDR3 DNA follows: TGTGCCAGCTCACCACCCGTGTTTACAGATACGCAGTATTTT.

The table lists this clone with a count of one. The rearrangement uses TRBV9 and TRBJ2-3, with 8 bases fitting TRBD2. CDR1 is SGDLS, CDR2 YYNGEE, per germline. CDR3 length: 16 amino acids. V was pared by 4 bases and J by 2 bases, with 9 bases of the junction left unmatched. The CDR3 protein is CASSLGRGGYTDTQYF. DNA of the CDR3: TGTGCCAGCAGCCTCGGGAGGGGCGGCTACACAGATACGCAGTATTTT.

This clone appeared a single time. This chain connects TRBV2 to TRBJ1-5; 8 bases map to TRBD1. The CDR3 has 15 amino acids. Germline assignment: CDR1 SNHLY and CDR2 FYNNEI. The V segment lost 9 bases and the J segment 5 bases; nucleotides outside the gene matches: 12. The CDR3 DNA follows: TGTGCCAGGCCCAGGACAGGGTCGGGGGATCAGCCCCAGCATTTT. This encodes CARPRTGSGDQPQHF.

This chain connects TRBV4-3 to TRBJ1-1, with no clear D. CDR3 length: 13 amino acids. The V end lost 0 bases, the J end lost 4 bases, and 6 bases lay between the germline ends. CDR1 and CDR2 from the germline V gene are LGHNA and YSLEER. The CDR3 DNA reads TGCGCCAGCAGCCAAGATACGGGCACTGAAGCTTTCTTT. Translated: CASSQDTGTEAFF.

This chain connects TRBV10-3 to TRBJ2-1; 11 nucleotides align to TRBD2. The CDR3 sequence is 16 residues long. CDR1 and CDR2 (germline): ENHRY, SYGVKD. V shed 0 bases, J shed 7 bases, and the junction held 5 bases outside the gene matches. Here the CDR3 reads CAISESASGGRNEQFF. Here the CDR3 DNA reads TGTGCCATCAGTGAGTCGGCTAGCGGGGGGAGGAATGAGCAGTTCTTC.

The chain joins TRBV4-2 to TRBJ2-7; 10 bases match TRBD1. The CDR3 is 16 residues long. The V segment lost 1 base and the J segment 4 bases; nucleotides outside the gene matches: 7. CDR1 LGHNA and CDR2 YNFKEQ come from the germline V gene. The CDR3 here is CASSQGPGQGYYEQYF. The CDR3 nucleotides read TGTGCCAGCAGCCAAGGGCCGGGACAGGGGTATTACGAGCAGTACTTC.

The V call is TRBV12-5, the J call TRBJ2-1, with D possibly being TRBD1 (5 bases). Between the trimmed V and J ends, which lost 7 bases and 7 bases, there was a span of 8 bases. CDR3 length: 11 amino acids. From germline, CDR1 is LGHNT and CDR2 FRNRAP. CDR3 amino acids: CASAQANEQFF. The CDR3 nucleotides are TGTGCTAGTGCACAGGCTAATGAGCAGTTCTTC. The full variable domain, with the rest looked up from reference TRBV12-5 and TRBJ2-1, is DARVTQTPRHKVTEMGQEVTMRCQPILGHNTVFWYRQTMMQGLELLAYFRNRAPLDDSGMPKDRFSAEMPDATLATLKIQPSEPRDSAVYFCASAQANEQFFGPGTRLTVL.

The chain recombines TRBV19 with TRBJ2-6, with D possibly being TRBD2 (5 bases). From germline, CDR1 is LNHDA and CDR2 SQIVND (reference sequence). The V and J ends lost 11 bases and 4 bases respectively, with 6 bases between them. CDR3 length: 11 amino acids. This chain's CDR3 is CAGGGANVLTF. The CDR3 DNA sequence: TGTGCCGGCGGGGGGGCCAACGTCCTGACTTTC.

V gene TRBV28 combines with J gene TRBJ1-3; D not certain. Germline CDR1 and CDR2: MDHEN and SYDVKM. The V gene lost 1 base and the J gene lost 0 bases, with 7 bases spanning the gap. The CDR3 spans 15 residues. The CDR3 loop reads CASSLFQISGNTIYF. The CDR3 bases are TGTGCCAGCAGTTTATTTCAGATCTCTGGAAACACCATATATTTT.